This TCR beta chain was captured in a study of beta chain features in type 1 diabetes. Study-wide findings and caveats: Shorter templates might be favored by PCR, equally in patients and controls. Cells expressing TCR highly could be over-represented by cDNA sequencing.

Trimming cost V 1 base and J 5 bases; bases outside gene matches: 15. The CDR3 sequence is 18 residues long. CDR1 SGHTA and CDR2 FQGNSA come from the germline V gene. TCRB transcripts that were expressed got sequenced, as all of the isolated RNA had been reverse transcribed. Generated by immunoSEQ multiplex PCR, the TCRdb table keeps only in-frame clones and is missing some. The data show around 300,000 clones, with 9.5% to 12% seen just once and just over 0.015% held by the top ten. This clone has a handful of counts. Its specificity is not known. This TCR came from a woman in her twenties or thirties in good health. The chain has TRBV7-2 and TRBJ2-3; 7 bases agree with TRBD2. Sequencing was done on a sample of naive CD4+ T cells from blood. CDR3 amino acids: CASSLDLPSGPFLDTQYF. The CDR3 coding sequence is TGTGCCAGCAGCTTAGATCTCCCTAGCGGTCCGTTTTTAGATACGCAGTATTTT.